These 10 T cell receptor beta chains came from one sample sequenced in a study of CXCR4 blockade with PD-1 therapy in pancreatic cancer (dated by TCRdb to the late 2010s). Library construction relied on the immunoSEQ multiplex PCR assay. Drawn from immuneACCESS, this table holds only the in-frame rearrangements with V and J called that TCRdb kept. Clones are partly lost; checked studies trace under half to an unresolved V gene and leave the rest unexplained. The sample table contains fewer than 6,500 clones; only one count was recorded for less than 50% of them. The ten largest account for around 8.8% of the sample. Sample: tumor tissue. The receptors shown here come from a human donor with pancreatic ductal adenocarcinoma.

The rearrangement uses TRBV29-1 and TRBJ1-1; no clear D. The CDR3 loop spans 12 amino acids. Per the germline V gene, CDR1 is SQVTM and CDR2 is ANQGSEA. V gave up 7 bases and J gave up 8 bases, with 17 bases separating them. CDR3 in DNA: TGCAGCGCTCGAGCAGGAGTCACCGAAGCTTTCTTT. Amino acid sequence: CSARAGVTEAFF.

The chain couples TRBV14 to TRBJ2-5, with TRBD2 identical over 7 bases. CDR3 length: 16 residues. Germline CDR1 is SGHDN and CDR2 is FVKESK. Unmatched junction bases numbered 8, after V lost 2 bases and J lost 2 bases. The chain's CDR3 is CASSQFVGGPQETQYF. Here the CDR3 DNA reads TGTGCCAGCAGCCAATTCGTGGGAGGGCCACAAGAGACCCAGTACTTC.

The chain has TRBV9 and TRBJ2-1, with 13 bases matching TRBD2. This CDR3 is built from 15 residues. V shed 4 bases and J 5 bases; nucleotides not matched to a gene: 3. CDR1 and CDR2 (germline): SGDLS, YYNGEE. In nucleotides, the CDR3 is TGTGCCAGCAGCATCGGGACTAGCGGGAACAATGAGCAGTTCTTC. This gives the protein CASSIGTSGNNEQFF.

V gene TRBV19 combines with J gene TRBJ2-5, with 7 bases that match TRBD2. This CDR3 contains 16 residues. The germline CDR1 and CDR2 sequences are LNHDA and SQIVND (reference sequence). The junction had 17 bases not matched to a gene; V was cut back by 8 bases and J by 5 bases. In DNA, the CDR3 is TGTGCCAGTTGCCCGCCGGGGGAGGGAGTTGGGGAGACCCAGTACTTC. Protein product: CASCPPGEGVGETQYF.

The rearrangement joins TRBV28 to TRBJ2-7, with D possibly TRBD2 on 5 matching bases. The CDR3 length is 17 residues. Germline-derived CDR1 and CDR2 are MDHEN and SYDVKM. The V end lost 3 bases, the J end lost 6 bases, and 24 bases lay between the germline ends. Here the CDR3 reads CASSFALLALERLEQYF. The DNA for the CDR3 is TGTGCCAGCAGTTTCGCTTTATTAGCACTAGAGAGGCTCGAGCAGTACTTC.

V gene TRBV5-1 combines with J gene TRBJ1-3; TRBD1 matches at 10 bases. The V gene's germline CDR1 is SGHRS and CDR2 YFSETQ. The junction had 6 bases not matched to a gene; V was cut back by 6 bases and J by 6 bases. The CDR3 is 14 amino acids. CDR3 nucleotide sequence: TGCGCCAGCACCCTCGGGACAGGGGTAAACACCATATATTTT. Protein sequence: CASTLGTGVNTIYF.

The chain joins TRBV18 to TRBJ2-7; 7 bases agree with TRBD2. CDR3 length: 16 amino acids. V gave up 4 bases and J gave up 3 bases; unmatched junction bases: 12. Looked up from germline, CDR1 is KGHSH and CDR2 is LQKENI. As DNA, the CDR3 is TGTGCCAGCTCACTGGGGGGGTCTTCCTTGAACTACGAGCAGTACTTC. Protein sequence: CASSLGGSSLNYEQYF.

The V call is TRBV28, the J call TRBJ2-7; TRBD1 matches 10 bases. The germline V gene encodes CDR1 MDHEN and CDR2 SYDVKM. The CDR3 runs to 15 residues. V trimming: 5 bases; J trimming: 1 base; junction bases outside the gene matches: 5. CDR3 protein: CASSPPGQGSYEQYF. DNA of the CDR3: TGTGCCAGCAGTCCCCCGGGACAGGGGTCCTACGAGCAGTACTTC. Full variable domain (outside the CDR3, taken from reference TRBV28 and TRBJ2-7): DVKVTQSSRYLVKRTGEKVFLECVQDMDHENMFWYRQDPGLGLRLIYFSYDVKMKEKGDIPEGYSVSREKKERFSLILESASTNQTSMYLCASSPPGQGSYEQYFGPGTRLTVT.

The rearrangement joins TRBV28 to TRBJ1-5; no definite D call. Germline CDR1 and CDR2: MDHEN and SYDVKM. CDR3 length: 12 residues. Trimming shortened V by 5 bases and J by 9 bases, and 11 bases separated the two germline ends. This CDR3 is CASSPPRGPQHF. CDR3 bases: TGTGCCAGCAGTCCCCCACGGGGGCCCCAGCATTTT.

In DNA, the CDR3 is TGTGCCAGCAGGACCCGGGCTGGGAGCAATCGGCTTGCTAATGAAAAACTGTTTTTT. Amino acid sequence: CASRTRAGSNRLANEKLFF. The V gene is TRBV28, the J gene TRBJ1-4; no clear D gene. This CDR3 region has 19 residues. In germline, CDR1 is MDHEN, CDR2 SYDVKM. V was pared by 6 bases and J by 3 bases, with 26 bases between.